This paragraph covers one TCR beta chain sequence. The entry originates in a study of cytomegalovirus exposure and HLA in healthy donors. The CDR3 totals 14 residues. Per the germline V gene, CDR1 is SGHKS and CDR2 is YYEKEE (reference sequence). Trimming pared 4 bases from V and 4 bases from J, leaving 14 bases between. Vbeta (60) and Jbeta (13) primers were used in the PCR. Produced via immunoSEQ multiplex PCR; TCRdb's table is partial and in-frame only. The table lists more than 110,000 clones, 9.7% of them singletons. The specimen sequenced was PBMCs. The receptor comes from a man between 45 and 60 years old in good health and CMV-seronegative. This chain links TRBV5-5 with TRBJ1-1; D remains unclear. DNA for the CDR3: TGTGCCAGCAGCCCCGAGCCGAGCGGCACTGAAGCTTTCTTT. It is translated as CASSPEPSGTEAFF.